This entry is about one T cell receptor beta chain. V was shortened by 4 bases and J by 6 bases, with 14 bases between the two germline ends. Per germline, CDR1 SGHRS and CDR2 YFSETQ. CDR3 size: 13 residues. This record belongs to a study of blood T cells in healthy people across ages. The use of a sample-barcoded 5' primer and a J-beta primer mix characterized a second PCR of roughly 6 to 12 cycles. TCRdb analysed the 5' RACE reads with MiXCR anew, one entry per CDR3 protein. The table includes hundreds of thousands of distinct CDR3 sequences, around three fifths detected once. The V and J genes are TRBV5-1 and TRBJ2-7, with D perhaps matching TRBD1 (6 bases). This receptor was obtained from a man in his sixties in good health. Sequencing was carried out using blood. Here the CDR3 DNA reads TGCGCCAGCAGCGCCTCTACAGGGCTCGAGCAGTACTTC. Residues: CASSASTGLEQYF.